The next 30 T cell receptor beta chains were all read from a single sample in a study of identical twins. TCRdb re-derived calls from the 5' RACE reads in MiXCR, one entry per CDR3 protein. Found here are approximately 890,000 distinct CDR3 sequences, approximately 13% of them singletons; the top ten hold about 1.6%. The same data also contributed to another study, on yellow fever vaccine responses in identical twins.

What was sequenced was PBMCs. Source of these receptors: a woman aged 18-35 years in good health.

The chain carries TRBV18 and TRBJ2-3, with D tentatively TRBD1 (6 bases). The CDR3 contains 15 residues. Germline CDR1 and CDR2: KGHSH and LQKENI. Trimming shortened V by 1 base and J by 6 bases, and 14 bases separated the two germline ends. CDR3 protein: CASSPRQQGGDTQYF. The CDR3 bases are TGTGCCAGCTCACCACGGCAACAGGGTGGTGATACGCAGTATTTT.

The V call is TRBV29-1, the J call TRBJ2-7, with 7 bases identical to TRBD1. V was clipped by 3 bases and J by 3 bases; unmatched bases: 8. The germline V gene has CDR1 SQVTM and CDR2 ANQGSEA. CDR3 length equals 14 residues. The CDR3 sequence is CSVEEQGNDYEQYF. As DNA, the CDR3 is TGCAGCGTTGAGGAACAGGGGAACGACTACGAGCAGTACTTC.

The chain couples TRBV6-5 to TRBJ1-4; maybe TRBD1 (5 bases). The CDR3 runs 16 residues. Trimming removed 0 bases from V and 7 bases from J, with 15 bases in between. Germline values: CDR1 MNHEY, CDR2 SVGAGI. The CDR3 DNA reads TGTGCCAGCAGTTACTCCGACAGCCCGAGTATTGAAAAACTGTTTTTT. Encoded protein: CASSYSDSPSIEKLFF.

The chain joins TRBV20-1 to TRBJ2-3; the match to TRBD2 covers 7 bases. The CDR3 is made up of 15 amino acids. The J segment lost 2 bases and the V segment lost 6 bases, leaving 11 bases of the junction unmatched. Germline V gene sequence: CDR1 DFQATT, CDR2 SNEGSKA (reference sequence). CDR3 sequence (DNA): TGCAGTGCAGTGGCGGGAGATAGGGCCACAGATACGCAGTATTTT. Protein product: CSAVAGDRATDTQYF.

This clonotype occurred many times. The rearrangement links TRBV20-1 to TRBJ2-5; a weak D match, TRBD2 (5 bases). Germline V CDR1 and CDR2: DFQATT, SNEGSKA (reference sequence). This CDR3 region has 14 residues. Trimming stripped 0 bases from V and 1 base from J, with 9 bases between. DNA of the CDR3: TGCAGTGCTAGAGATTGGAGGTCCCAAGAGACCCAGTACTTC. Protein product: CSARDWRSQETQYF.

The chain links TRBV29-1 to TRBJ2-1, with 9 bases that match TRBD1. V trimming: 7 bases; J trimming: 9 bases; junction bases outside the gene matches: 7. The CDR3 is 12 residues long. CDR1 is SQVTM, CDR2 ANQGSEA, per germline. Here the CDR3 DNA reads TGCAGCGGATCGACAGGGGGATTTGAGCAGTTCTTC. This gives the protein CSGSTGGFEQFF.

The chain is built from TRBV7-6 and TRBJ2-7, with D hard to call. Germline CDR1 reads SGHVS; CDR2 reads FNYEAQ. The CDR3 totals 13 residues. V dropped 5 bases and J dropped 5 bases, with 13 bases sitting between them. CDR3 region: CASSPSPLDEQYV. CDR3 DNA: TGTGCCAGCAGCCCCTCCCCATTAGACGAGCAGTACGTC.

The chain recombines TRBV5-1 with TRBJ1-2, with TRBD1 as a possible D gene (6 bases). The CDR3 contains 14 residues. V shed 2 bases and J shed 10 bases, with 18 bases lying between them. CDR1 SGHRS and CDR2 YFSETQ come from the germline V gene. The CDR3 protein is CASSLPGVSFVYTF. Written as DNA, the CDR3 is TGCGCCAGCAGCTTACCAGGGGTCTCGTTTGTCTACACCTTC.

This clonotype was found a few times. The V call is TRBV7-9, the J call TRBJ2-5; perhaps TRBD2 as D (6 bases). The V gene lost 2 bases and the J gene lost 4 bases, with 20 bases spanning the gap. Germline values: CDR1 SEHNR, CDR2 FQNEAQ (reference sequence). The CDR3 runs to 17 residues. CDR3 region: CASSLRSMRDLGETQYF. The CDR3 DNA reads TGTGCCAGCAGCTTACGTTCGATGAGGGACTTAGGAGAGACCCAGTACTTC.

V and J are TRBV12-3 or TRBV12-4 and TRBJ1-4; weak D call: TRBD1 (5 bases). The V gene lost 7 bases and the J gene lost 4 bases, with 19 bases spanning the gap. This CDR3 has 16 residues. The CDR3 reads CASTPPGLRVNEKLFF. CDR3 sequence (DNA): TGTGCCAGCACTCCCCCCGGCCTCAGGGTTAATGAAAAACTGTTTTTT.

The chain employs TRBV20-1 and TRBJ2-3; no clear D gene. Germline-derived CDR1 and CDR2 are DFQATT and SNEGSKA (reference sequence). The CDR3 has 15 residues. V was trimmed by 3 bases and J by 0 bases, leaving 13 bases between them. The DNA of the CDR3 is TGCAGTGCTAGTTCGAGGCAAACGAGCACAGATACGCAGTATTTT. It yields the protein CSASSRQTSTDTQYF.

This clonotype occurred many times. The J gene is TRBJ2-5, the V gene TRBV6-5, with 7 bases that match TRBD1. The CDR3 contains 15 residues. The germline gives CDR1 MNHEY, CDR2 SVGAGI. V lost 4 bases, J lost 2 bases, and 7 bases stayed unmatched. CDR3: CASSSPGTAQETQYF. The CDR3 nucleotides are TGTGCCAGCAGTTCCCCCGGGACAGCGCAAGAGACCCAGTACTTC.

This clonotype was seen repeatedly, ten times or more. In nucleotides, the CDR3 is TGTGCCATCAGTGAGCCCGGACAGAACACTGAAGCTTTCTTT. Translated: CAISEPGQNTEAFF. This rearrangement joins TRBV10-3 to TRBJ1-1; D possibly corresponds to TRBD1 (5 bases). V lost 2 bases and J lost 1, with 8 bases in between. The V gene's germline CDR1 is ENHRY and CDR2 SYGVKD. The CDR3 runs 14 residues.

In its sample, this clonotype was seen a few times. The chain is built from TRBV29-1 and TRBJ2-7; TRBD2 matches 9 bases. V gave up 6 bases and J gave up 2 bases; unmatched junction bases: 8. The CDR3 spans 14 residues. Per germline, CDR1 SQVTM and CDR2 ANQGSEA. CDR3 sequence reads: CSVTLAGVTYEQYF. In nucleotides, the CDR3 is TGCAGCGTGACCTTAGCGGGAGTAACCTACGAGCAGTACTTC.

The chain carries TRBV7-9 and TRBJ2-1; D may be TRBD2 (5 bases). V was clipped by 1 base and J by 10 bases, with 14 bases between them. This CDR3 comprises 14 residues. The germline CDR1 and CDR2 sequences are SEHNR and FQNEAQ (reference sequence). The CDR3 DNA follows: TGTGCCAGCAGCTTAGTTTTGGTCCGAGGGGAGCAGTTCTTC. Translating gives CASSLVLVRGEQFF.

The chain couples TRBV3-1 to TRBJ2-3; TRBD2 matches at 9 bases. The CDR3 is made up of 16 amino acids. Per the germline V gene, CDR1 is LGHDT and CDR2 is YNNKEL (reference sequence). J was trimmed by 2 bases and V by 4 bases; bases with no gene match: 7. CDR3 loop: CASSRVAGAYTDTQYF. The CDR3 DNA sequence: TGTGCCAGCAGCCGAGTAGCGGGGGCGTACACAGATACGCAGTATTTT.

The chain carries TRBV9 and TRBJ2-1; 12 nucleotides agree with TRBD2. CDR3 length equals 15 residues. Germline trimming cut 2 bases from V and 8 bases from J; bases unmatched to any gene: 5. CDR1 is SGDLS and CDR2 is YYNGEE in the germline V gene. The CDR3, as DNA: TGTGCCAGCAGCGTCACTAGCGGGGGGTCGTATGAGCAGTTCTTC. Its translation: CASSVTSGGSYEQFF.

This clonotype was counted between two and nine times. The chain combines TRBV9 with TRBJ2-7, with 7 bases fitting TRBD1. The CDR3 covers 15 residues. Trimming cost V 2 bases and J 5 bases; bases outside gene matches: 10. CDR1 SGDLS and CDR2 YYNGEE come from the germline V gene. CDR3 sequence: CASSVTIQGIDEQYF. The CDR3 DNA reads as TGTGCCAGCAGCGTGACAATACAGGGGATCGACGAGCAGTACTTC.

The gene calls are TRBV10-3 and TRBJ2-2, with D possibly being TRBD1 or TRBD2 (5 bases each). V shed 10 bases and J shed 3 bases, with 15 bases lying between them. CDR1 and CDR2 (germline): ENHRY, SYGVKD. The CDR3 loop spans 14 amino acids. CDR3 sequence reads: CAKPGPADTGELFF. CDR3 sequence (DNA): TGTGCCAAACCGGGACCGGCGGACACCGGGGAGCTGTTTTTT.

The chain is built from TRBV7-2 and TRBJ2-7; 11 nucleotides align to TRBD1. CDR1 is SGHTA and CDR2 is FQGNSA in the germline V gene. V shed 4 bases, J shed 5 bases, and the junction held 1 base outside the gene matches. This CDR3 is 13 amino acids long. CDR3 loop: CASSSDRGHEQYV. The CDR3 region has the DNA TGTGCCAGCAGCTCGGACAGGGGGCACGAGCAGTACGTC.

This clonotype turned up a few times. The V and J genes are TRBV20-1 and TRBJ2-3; 10 bases are a match to TRBD2. This CDR3 spans 14 amino acids. Per the germline V gene, CDR1 is DFQATT and CDR2 is SNEGSKA (reference sequence). With V trimmed by 3 bases and J by 3 bases, 3 bases remained unmatched. CDR3 amino acids: CSASVSGGTDTQYF. CDR3 DNA sequence: TGCAGTGCTAGTGTTAGCGGGGGGACAGATACGCAGTATTTT.

This clonotype was found a few times. The V call is TRBV2, the J call TRBJ1-5; perhaps TRBD1 as D (5 bases). The germline V gene encodes CDR1 SNHLY and CDR2 FYNNEI. The V end lost 6 bases, the J end lost 0 bases, and 15 bases lay between the germline ends. This CDR3 has 16 amino acids. CDR3 region: CASRGEQVYSNQPQHF. CDR3 DNA sequence: TGTGCCAGCAGGGGGGAACAGGTATATAGCAATCAGCCCCAGCATTTT.

CDR3 sequence: CASSARGGNNSPLHF. The CDR3, as DNA: TGTGCCAGCAGCGCTAGGGGGGGGAATAATTCACCCCTCCACTTT. The chain combines TRBV7-9 with TRBJ1-6; perhaps TRBD1 as D (6 bases). V was trimmed by 5 bases and J by 5 bases, leaving 13 bases between them. There are 15 residues in the CDR3. Germline CDR1 reads SEHNR; CDR2 reads FQNEAQ (reference sequence).

This clonotype came up a few times. The J gene is TRBJ2-7, the V gene TRBV15; TRBD1 matches at 9 bases. The germline V gene encodes CDR1 LNHNV and CDR2 YYDKDF (reference sequence). CDR3 length: 15 amino acids. The J segment lost 4 bases and the V segment lost 1 base, leaving 5 bases of the junction unmatched. CDR3 sequence: CATSRAGQGRYEQYF. The DNA for the CDR3 is TGTGCCACCAGCAGAGCCGGACAGGGGAGGTACGAGCAGTACTTC.

The sample holds many counts of this clonotype. V gene TRBV5-1 combines with J gene TRBJ1-1; D is ambiguous. Germline CDR1 reads SGHRS; CDR2 reads YFSETQ. The CDR3 is 16 residues long. V lost 0 bases and J 0 bases, leaving 12 bases between the germline ends. This CDR3 is CASSLGRSRLNTEAFF. CDR3 nucleotide sequence: TGCGCCAGCAGCTTGGGCAGGTCAAGATTGAACACTGAAGCTTTCTTT.

This clonotype was recorded a few times. Here the CDR3 reads CSARGLELTDTQYF. DNA of the CDR3: TGCAGTGCTAGAGGTTTGGAACTCACAGATACGCAGTATTTT. The gene calls are TRBV20-1 and TRBJ2-3; D gene ambiguous. The CDR3 length is 14 residues. V shed 1 base and J shed 2 bases, with 10 bases lying between them. Per the germline V gene, CDR1 is DFQATT and CDR2 is SNEGSKA (reference sequence).

The genes are TRBV5-1 and TRBJ2-7; TRBD2 matches 9 bases. CDR3 length: 15 residues. The germline V gene has CDR1 SGHRS and CDR2 YFSETQ. Losses at the gene ends were 0 bases for V and 5 bases for J; bases not matched to a gene: 6. As DNA, the CDR3 is TGCGCCAGCAGCTTGGGGGCTAGCGGGGCCCACGAGCAGTACTTC. Protein: CASSLGASGAHEQYF.

There are many counts of this clonotype. The V call is TRBV28, the J call TRBJ2-5, with a tentative D call TRBD2 (5 bases). Germline V gene data show CDR1 as MDHEN and CDR2 as SYDVKM. V was pared by 6 bases and J by 5 bases, with 13 bases between. CDR3 length: 13 residues. CDR3 in DNA: TGTGCCAGCAGCCGAACTAGTTGGGAGACCCAGTACTTC. It translates to CASSRTSWETQYF.

This clonotype occurred a few times. The CDR3 loop reads CASSQEGRGGGGTDTQYF. CDR3 sequence (DNA): TGCGCCAGCAGCCAAGAGGGGCGGGGGGGAGGTGGTACAGATACGCAGTATTTT. The V call is TRBV4-1, the J call TRBJ2-3, with 9 bases fitting TRBD2. This CDR3 is 18 amino acids long. The V and J ends lost 0 bases and 3 bases, in that order; junction bases with no gene match: 10. CDR1 is MGHRA, CDR2 YSYEKL, per germline.

A few counts support this clonotype. V and J are TRBV2 and TRBJ2-6; the D is unclear. The germline V gene has CDR1 SNHLY and CDR2 FYNNEI. This CDR3 has 18 residues. With 7 bases removed from V and 4 bases from J, the gap between germline ends came to 23 bases. This chain's CDR3 is CASKAADPRISGANVLTF. The CDR3 DNA reads as TGTGCCAGCAAGGCGGCTGACCCCCGAATATCCGGGGCCAACGTCCTGACTTTC.